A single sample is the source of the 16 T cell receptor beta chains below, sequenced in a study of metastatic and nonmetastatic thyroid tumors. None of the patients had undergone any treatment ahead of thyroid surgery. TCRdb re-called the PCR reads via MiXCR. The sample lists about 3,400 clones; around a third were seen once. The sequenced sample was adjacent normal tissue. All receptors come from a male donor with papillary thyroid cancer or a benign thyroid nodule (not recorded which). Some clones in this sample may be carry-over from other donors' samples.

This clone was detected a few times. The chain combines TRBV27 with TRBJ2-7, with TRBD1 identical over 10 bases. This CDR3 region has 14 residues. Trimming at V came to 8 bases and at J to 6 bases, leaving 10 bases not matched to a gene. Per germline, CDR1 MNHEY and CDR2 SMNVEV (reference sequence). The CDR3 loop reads CASSSRDRGSEQYF. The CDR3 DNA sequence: TGTGCCAGCTCAAGTCGGGACAGGGGAAGCGAGCAGTACTTC.

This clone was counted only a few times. The chain's CDR3 is CASSFGQTPGGAEAFF. CDR3 coding DNA: TGTGCCAGCAGTTTCGGACAGACCCCTGGGGGTGCTGAAGCTTTCTTT. The rearrangement joins TRBV28 to TRBJ1-1; D may be TRBD1 (6 bases). Deletions cut 3 bases from V and 6 bases from J, with 20 bases between. This CDR3 has 16 residues. Germline V gene sequence: CDR1 MDHEN, CDR2 SYDVKM.

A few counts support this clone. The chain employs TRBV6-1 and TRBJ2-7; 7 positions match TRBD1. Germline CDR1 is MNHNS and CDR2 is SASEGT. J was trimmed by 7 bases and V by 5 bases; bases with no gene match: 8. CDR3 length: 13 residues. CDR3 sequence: CASSPGQVLEQYF. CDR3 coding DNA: TGTGCCAGCAGTCCAGGACAGGTTTTAGAGCAGTACTTC.

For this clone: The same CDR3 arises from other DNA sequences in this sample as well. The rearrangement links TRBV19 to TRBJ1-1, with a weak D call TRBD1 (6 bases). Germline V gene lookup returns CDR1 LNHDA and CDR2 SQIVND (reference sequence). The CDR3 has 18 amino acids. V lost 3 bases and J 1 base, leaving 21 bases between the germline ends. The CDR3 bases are TGTGCCAGTAGTATCGAAGGTGGGACAATGGGCCGGAACACTGAAGCTTTCTTT. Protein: CASSIEGGTMGRNTEAFF.

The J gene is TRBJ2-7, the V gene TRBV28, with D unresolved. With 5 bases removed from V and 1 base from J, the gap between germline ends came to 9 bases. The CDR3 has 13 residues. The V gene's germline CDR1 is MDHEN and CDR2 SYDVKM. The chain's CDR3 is CASSDSGSYEQYF. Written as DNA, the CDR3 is TGTGCCAGCAGTGATTCTGGATCCTACGAGCAGTACTTC.

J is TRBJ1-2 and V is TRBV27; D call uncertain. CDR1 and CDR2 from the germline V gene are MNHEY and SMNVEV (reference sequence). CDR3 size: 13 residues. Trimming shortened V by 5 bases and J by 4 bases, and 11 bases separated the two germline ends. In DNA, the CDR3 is TGTGCCAGCAGTCAGGCAGGCCGCTATGGCTACACCTTC. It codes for CASSQAGRYGYTF.

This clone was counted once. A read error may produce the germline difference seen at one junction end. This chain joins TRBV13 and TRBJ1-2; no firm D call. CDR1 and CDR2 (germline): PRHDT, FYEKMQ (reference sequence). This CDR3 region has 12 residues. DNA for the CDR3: TGTGCCAGCAGACGATCCCCCTATGACTACACCTTC. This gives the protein CASRRSPYDYTF.

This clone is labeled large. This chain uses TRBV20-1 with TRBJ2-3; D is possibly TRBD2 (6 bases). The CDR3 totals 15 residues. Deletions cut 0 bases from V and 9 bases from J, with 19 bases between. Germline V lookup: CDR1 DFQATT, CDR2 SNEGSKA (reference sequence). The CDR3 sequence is CSARDQGPSGETQYF. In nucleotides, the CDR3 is TGCAGTGCTAGAGATCAGGGTCCTTCGGGGGAGACGCAGTATTTT.

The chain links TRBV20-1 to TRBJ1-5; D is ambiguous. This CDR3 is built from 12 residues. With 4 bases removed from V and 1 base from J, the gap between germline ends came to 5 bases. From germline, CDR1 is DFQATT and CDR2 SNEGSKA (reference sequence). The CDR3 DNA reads TGCAGTGCTACGCCCAGCAATCAGCCCCAGCATTTT. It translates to CSATPSNQPQHF.

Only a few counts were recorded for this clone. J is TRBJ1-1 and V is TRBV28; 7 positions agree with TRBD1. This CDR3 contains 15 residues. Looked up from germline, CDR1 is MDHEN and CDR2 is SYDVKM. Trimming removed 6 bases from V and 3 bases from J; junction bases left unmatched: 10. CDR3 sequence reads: CASRSGTGAYTEAFF. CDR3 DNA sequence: TGTGCCAGCAGGTCAGGCACAGGGGCGTACACTGAAGCTTTCTTT.

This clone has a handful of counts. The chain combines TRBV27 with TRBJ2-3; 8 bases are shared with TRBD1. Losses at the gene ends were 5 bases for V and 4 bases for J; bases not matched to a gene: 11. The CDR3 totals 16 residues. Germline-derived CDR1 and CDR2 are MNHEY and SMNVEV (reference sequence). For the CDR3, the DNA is TGTGCCAGCAGTCCACAGACAGGGGTGGTCGCAGATACGCAGTATTTT. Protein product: CASSPQTGVVADTQYF.

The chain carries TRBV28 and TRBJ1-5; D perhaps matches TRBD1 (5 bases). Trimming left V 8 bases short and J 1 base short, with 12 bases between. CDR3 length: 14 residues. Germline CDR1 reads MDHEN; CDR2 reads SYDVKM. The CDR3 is CASLPGTSNQPQHF. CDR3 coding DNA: TGTGCCAGCCTCCCCGGGACGAGCAATCAGCCCCAGCATTTT. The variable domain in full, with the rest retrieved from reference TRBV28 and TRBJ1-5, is DVKVTQSSRYLVKRTGEKVFLECVQDMDHENMFWYRQDPGLGLRLIYFSYDVKMKEKGDIPEGYSVSREKKERFSLILESASTNQTSMYLCASLPGTSNQPQHFGDGTRLSIL.

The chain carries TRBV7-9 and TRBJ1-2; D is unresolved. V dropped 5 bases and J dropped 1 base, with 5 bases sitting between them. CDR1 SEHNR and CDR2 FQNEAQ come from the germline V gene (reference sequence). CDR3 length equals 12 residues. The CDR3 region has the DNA TGTGCCAGCAGCCCGGATAACTATGGCTACACCTTC. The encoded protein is CASSPDNYGYTF.

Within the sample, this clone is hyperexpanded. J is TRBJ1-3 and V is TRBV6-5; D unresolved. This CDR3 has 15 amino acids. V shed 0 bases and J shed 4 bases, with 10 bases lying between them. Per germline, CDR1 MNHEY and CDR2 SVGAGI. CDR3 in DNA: TGTGCCAGCAGTTACTCGACTGTCACCGGAAACACCATATATTTT. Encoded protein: CASSYSTVTGNTIYF.

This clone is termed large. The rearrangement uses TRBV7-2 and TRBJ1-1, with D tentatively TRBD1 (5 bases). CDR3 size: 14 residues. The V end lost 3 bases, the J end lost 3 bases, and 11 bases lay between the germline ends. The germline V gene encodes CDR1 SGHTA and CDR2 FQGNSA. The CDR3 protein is CASSLRWDYTEAFF. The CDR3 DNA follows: TGTGCCAGCAGCTTGAGATGGGACTACACTGAAGCTTTCTTT.

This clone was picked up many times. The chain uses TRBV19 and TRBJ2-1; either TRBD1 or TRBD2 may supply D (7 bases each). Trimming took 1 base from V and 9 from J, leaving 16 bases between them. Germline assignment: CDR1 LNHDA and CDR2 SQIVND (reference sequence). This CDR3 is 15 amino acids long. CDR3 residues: CASSIVPRGEGEQFF. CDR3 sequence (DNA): TGTGCCAGTAGTATAGTCCCCAGGGGGGAGGGTGAGCAGTTCTTC.